Reported below is one T cell receptor (beta chain). Germline V gives CDR1 LGHNA, CDR2 YNFKEQ. With 0 bases clipped from V and 4 bases from J, the junction kept 5 bases outside the gene matches. CDR3 length: 15 amino acids. Method: immunoSEQ multiplex PCR; TCRdb's copy keeps in-frame clones and lacks some. The table lists around 60,000 clones, roughly nine tenths of them singletons. This specimen belongs to a study of T cell changes during pregnancy in multiple sclerosis. This clonotype was obtained from a female donor with multiple sclerosis, enrolled in a pregnancy study. The V and J genes are TRBV4-2 and TRBJ1-2, with 7 bases fitting TRBD1. Specimen: peripheral blood, collected in the first trimester of pregnancy. This chain's CDR3 is CASSQEGQFPYGYTF. CDR3 DNA sequence: TGTGCCAGCAGCCAAGAGGGACAGTTCCCCTATGGCTACACCTTC.